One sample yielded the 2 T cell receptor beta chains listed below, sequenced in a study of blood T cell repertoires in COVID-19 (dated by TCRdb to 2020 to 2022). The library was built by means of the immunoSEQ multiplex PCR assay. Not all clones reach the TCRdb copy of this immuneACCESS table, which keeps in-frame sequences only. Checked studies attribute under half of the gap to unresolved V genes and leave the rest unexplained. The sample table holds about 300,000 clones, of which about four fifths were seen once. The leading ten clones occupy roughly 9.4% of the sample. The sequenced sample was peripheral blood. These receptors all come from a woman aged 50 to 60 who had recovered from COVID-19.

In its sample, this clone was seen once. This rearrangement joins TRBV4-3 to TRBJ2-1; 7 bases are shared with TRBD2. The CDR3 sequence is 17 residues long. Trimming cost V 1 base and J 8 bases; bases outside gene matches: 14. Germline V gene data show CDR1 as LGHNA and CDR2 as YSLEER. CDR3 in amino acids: CASSQGEWEGRLDEQFF. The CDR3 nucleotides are TGCGCCAGCAGCCAAGGGGAGTGGGAGGGCCGGTTGGATGAGCAGTTCTTC.

This chain's CDR3 is CAISDPLGRGSTEAFF. In nucleotides, the CDR3 is TGTGCCATCAGTGACCCCCTTGGACGGGGGAGCACTGAAGCTTTCTTT. The chain couples TRBV10-3 to TRBJ1-1, with D possibly being TRBD1 (5 bases). The V and J ends lost 3 bases and 4 bases respectively, with 18 bases between them. Germline lookup yields CDR1 ENHRY and CDR2 SYGVKD. The CDR3 loop spans 16 amino acids.